This TCR beta chain comes out of a study of graft-versus-host responses after intestinal transplantation (dated by TCRdb to 2020 to 2023). For context, the study as a whole: Recipients received multivisceral, liver-intestinal, or isolated intestinal transplants. Every recipient was given anti-thymocyte globulin induction, then maintenance tacrolimus and steroids for around three years. After intestinal transplantation, graft-versus-host and host-versus-graft alloreactive T cell clones in the graft, circulation and bone marrow were tracked using bulk TCR-beta CDR3 sequencing. To identify alloreactive clones, pre-transplant mixed lymphocyte reaction products were sequenced and then compared with unstimulated pre-transplant donor and recipient T cells. A cohort of 20 to 25 intestinal transplant recipients, including one retransplant, was enrolled, and a few patients lacking pretransplant specimens were excluded. A peak of at least 4% donor T cells among recipient peripheral blood mononuclear cells was the definition used for donor T cell macrochimerism. Rather than going through the commercial service, samples from a few later patients were sequenced in-house on an Illumina MiSeq and processed with MiXCR. Findings and caveats that apply to the study as a whole: The conclusions were limited by the relatively low number and heterogeneity of the intestinal transplant patients. In patients with donor T cell macrochimerism, the allografts had high GvH to HvG T cell clonal ratios. GvH clones were found in recipient bone marrow, and some of the GvH clones appeared earlier in ileal mucosa or blood, which is consistent with an intestinal mucosal origin. Early after transplant, peak levels of circulating GvH clones were found to be associated with declines in HvG clones.

Library construction relied on the immunoSEQ multiplex PCR assay. In most patients, genomic DNA was isolated using the Qiagen DNeasy Blood and Tissue Kit and sent frozen to Adaptive Biotechnologies for TCR sequencing. Adaptive Biotechnologies carried out high-throughput TCR-beta CDR3 sequencing of genomic DNA for most patients. The study's own analysis went as follows. Adaptive's ImmunoSEQ software supplied the TCR sequencing data for 15 to 20 patients, while MiXCR and VDJtools were used to process a few other patients. To correct CD4 versus CD8 sorting errors, sequences present in both subsets at a frequency ratio below 5:1 were removed. CDR3 nucleotide sequences shared by donor and recipient were removed because the origin of these sequences could not be assigned. Alloreactive clones required at least 2-fold expansion over unstimulated cells and minimum CFSE-low frequency of 0.002% (template counts) or 0.001% (read counts). Mappable clones were those detected in sequenced pre-transplant spleen, lymph node, or MLR CFSE-low populations of the donor or recipient. Cumulative frequency of alloreactive clones was calculated as a percentage of all sequences weighted by copy number. TCRdb obtained this table from immuneACCESS and retained in-frame rearrangements with V and J assigned. These tables miss some clones; where compared with another copy, unresolved V genes account for less than half of the shortfall, and the remainder is unexplained. The V and J calls and clone size are taken from that table; D and trimming were inferred from the DNA. The table for this sample lists about 13,000 clones; more than 35% of them were counted only once. The top ten clonotypes cover more than 0.95% of the sample.

From the germline V gene, CDR1 is SNHLY and CDR2 is FYNNEI. From cysteine to phenylalanine, the CDR3 is 13 amino acids long. Only the CDR3 portion is preserved as DNA: 39 bases, with reading frame beginning at the first base. V gives up 2 bases and J gives up 7 bases, and the segment between their germline ends measures 9 bases. This clone is categorized as medium-sized (0.01 to 0.1%). Per-base qualities were not stored, and no clone one base away is much larger. Per the publication, the time point label means: cells obtained before transplantation from donor or recipient. Mixed lymphocyte reactions plated 200,000 CFSE-labeled pre-transplant responders with 200,000 irradiated violet-dye-labeled stimulators and were cultured for roughly 6 days. Proliferating CD3+CD4+CFSE-low and CD3+CD8+CFSE-low responder cells were FACS-sorted on a BD Influx sorter after the mixed lymphocyte reaction.

The chain couples TRBV2 to TRBJ2-1; a weak D assignment points to TRBD2 (5 bases agree). The TCR was taken from a human patient who received an intestinal transplant. The specimen comprised alloreactive CD4+ T cells from a mixed lymphocyte reaction culture, sampled before intestinal transplant. In the paper's terms, the cell subset or site label means: CFSE-low proliferating T cells sorted from roughly six-day pre-transplant mixed lymphocyte reaction (GvH or HvG direction). The sequenced DNA: TGTGCCAGCAGTGAAAGGGTAGCGAATGAGCAGTTCTTC. The resulting protein is CASSERVANEQFF.